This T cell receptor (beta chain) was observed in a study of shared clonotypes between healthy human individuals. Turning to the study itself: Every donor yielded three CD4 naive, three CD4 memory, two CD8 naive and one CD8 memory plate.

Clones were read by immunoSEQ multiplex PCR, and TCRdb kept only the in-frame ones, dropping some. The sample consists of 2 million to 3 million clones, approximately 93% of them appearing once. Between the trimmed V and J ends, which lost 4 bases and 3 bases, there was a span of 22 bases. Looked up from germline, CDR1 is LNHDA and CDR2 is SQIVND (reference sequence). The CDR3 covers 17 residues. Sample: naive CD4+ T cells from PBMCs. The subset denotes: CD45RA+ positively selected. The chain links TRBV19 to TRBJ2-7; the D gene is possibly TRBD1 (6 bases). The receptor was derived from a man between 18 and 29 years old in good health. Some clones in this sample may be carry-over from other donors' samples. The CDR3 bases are TGTGCCAGTAGTACTTCATTAGGACAGTCGAGATACTACGAGCAGTACTTC. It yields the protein CASSTSLGQSRYYEQYF.